Listed here are 24 T cell receptor beta chains from one sample, sequenced in a study of T-cell reconstitution after alpha-beta-depleted transplantation in children. As it was prepared, the TCRbeta library received unique molecular identifiers. TCRdb independently ran MiXCR on the PCR reads; one entry per CDR3 protein. Altogether approximately 130,000 distinct CDR3 sequences are present, about 9.9% being singletons, with the ten largest covering around 24%. Sequenced material: PBMCs, mostly from graft donor cells, taken 180 days after TCRalphabeta/CD19-depleted stem cell transplant. The receptors stem from a girl in the first two years of life who had a stem cell transplant for combined immunodeficiency, so the T cells may come from the graft donor.

This chain joins TRBV7-9 and TRBJ1-3, with D possibly being TRBD1 (5 bases). Between the trimmed V and J ends, which lost 5 bases and 2 bases, there was a span of 19 bases. This CDR3 contains 17 residues. The V gene's germline CDR1 is SEHNR and CDR2 FQNEAQ (reference sequence). CDR3 region: CASSRLAGYSAGNTIYF. CDR3 bases: TGTGCCAGCAGCCGGCTCGCAGGGTATTCGGCTGGAAACACCATATATTTT.

This clonotype was detected many times. The chain has TRBV20-1 and TRBJ2-7; 8 bases map to TRBD1. The germline CDR1 and CDR2 sequences are DFQATT and SNEGSKA (reference sequence). The length of the CDR3 is 12 residues. V shed 3 bases and J 2 bases; nucleotides not matched to a gene: 0. CDR3 region: CSASRGPYEQYF. The CDR3, as DNA: TGCAGTGCTAGCAGGGGGCCCTACGAGCAGTACTTC.

This clonotype occurred a few times. The chain carries TRBV7-2 and TRBJ1-2; 10 positions agree with TRBD1. V lost 8 bases and J lost 4; bases outside the gene matches: 7. This CDR3 region has 14 residues. Germline V gene data show CDR1 as SGHTA and CDR2 as FQGNSA. The CDR3: CASAGQGRAYGYTF. Here the CDR3 DNA reads TGTGCCAGCGCGGGACAGGGGCGTGCCTATGGCTACACCTTC.

This sequence joins TRBV20-1 and TRBJ2-7, with 14 bases that match TRBD2. There are 14 residues in the CDR3. Germline CDR1 is DFQATT and CDR2 is SNEGSKA (reference sequence). The junction had 10 bases not matched to a gene; V was cut back by 6 bases and J by 9 bases. The CDR3 sequence is CSAAPGLAGVGQYF. Written as DNA, the CDR3 is TGCAGTGCAGCACCGGGACTAGCGGGAGTTGGGCAGTACTTC.

The table lists this clonotype with many counts. This chain uses TRBV5-1 with TRBJ2-7; D uncertain. This CDR3 contains 13 residues. The germline V gene has CDR1 SGHRS and CDR2 YFSETQ. The germline V and J ends were trimmed by 0 bases and 5 bases, with 9 bases remaining between them. The CDR3 region is CASSLEGGHEQYF. CDR3 coding DNA: TGCGCCAGCAGCTTGGAAGGTGGGCACGAGCAGTACTTC.

This clonotype was seen only a few times. The gene calls are TRBV7-9 and TRBJ1-1, with D maybe TRBD1 (6 bases). Germline lookup yields CDR1 SEHNR and CDR2 FQNEAQ (reference sequence). Trimming took 4 bases from V and 6 from J, leaving 12 bases between them. The CDR3 runs to 13 residues. This CDR3 reads CASSYQGFPEAFF. The CDR3, as DNA: TGTGCCAGCAGCTACCAGGGGTTCCCTGAAGCTTTCTTT.

Only a few counts were recorded for this clonotype. This sequence joins TRBV29-1 and TRBJ1-2, with 8 bases lining up with TRBD1. The CDR3 sequence is 14 residues long. Germline V gene sequence: CDR1 SQVTM, CDR2 ANQGSEA. Trimming removed 4 bases from V and 4 bases from J; junction bases left unmatched: 8. CDR3 sequence reads: CSVGQGAYSYGYTF. CDR3 nucleotide sequence: TGCAGCGTTGGGCAGGGGGCGTATAGCTATGGCTACACCTTC.

This clonotype has just a few counts. This chain links TRBV20-1 with TRBJ1-5, with D tentatively TRBD1 (6 bases). The CDR3 contains 13 residues. V was pared by 3 bases and J by 7 bases, with 13 bases between. Germline loops: CDR1 DFQATT, CDR2 SNEGSKA (reference sequence). The CDR3 spells CSARGAGSQPQHF. The CDR3 DNA is TGCAGTGCTAGGGGGGCAGGAAGCCAGCCCCAGCATTTT.

This clonotype was counted at least ten times. The chain combines TRBV11-2 with TRBJ2-4, with TRBD2 as a possible D gene (5 bases). CDR1 SGHAT and CDR2 FQNNGV come from the germline V gene. The CDR3 loop spans 16 amino acids. V was shortened by 5 bases and J by 0 bases, with 14 bases between the two germline ends. The CDR3 nucleotides read TGTGCCAGCAGCACCCGACCAGCGGTAGCCAAAAACATTCAGTACTTC. Its protein product is CASSTRPAVAKNIQYF.

This sequence joins TRBV5-1 and TRBJ2-5, with 8 bases identical to TRBD2. Germline-derived CDR1 and CDR2 are SGHRS and YFSETQ. This CDR3 has 16 residues. The V and J ends lost 0 bases and 1 base, in that order; junction bases with no gene match: 5. The CDR3 is CASSLAGTRGQETQYF. The CDR3 DNA is TGCGCCAGCAGCTTGGCCGGGACTAGGGGCCAAGAGACCCAGTACTTC.

This clonotype has only a few counts. J is TRBJ2-3 and V is TRBV20-1, with TRBD2 as a possible D gene (7 bases). The V gene lost 0 bases and the J gene lost 3 bases, with 16 bases spanning the gap. Germline assignment: CDR1 DFQATT and CDR2 SNEGSKA (reference sequence). CDR3 length: 16 residues. CDR3 protein: CSARDWGGGSTDTQYF. The CDR3 DNA is TGCAGTGCTAGAGACTGGGGGGGCGGGAGTACAGATACGCAGTATTTT.

This clonotype was observed a handful of times. The J gene is TRBJ1-1, the V gene TRBV7-9; maybe TRBD1 (6 bases). This CDR3 contains 14 residues. Trimming removed 7 bases from V and 4 bases from J, with 16 bases in between. Germline loops: CDR1 SEHNR, CDR2 FQNEAQ (reference sequence). In DNA, the CDR3 is TGTGCCAGCAACCTTAGAGGAGGGGGCACTGAAGCTTTCTTT. This gives the protein CASNLRGGGTEAFF.

The CDR3 DNA reads as TGTGCCAGCAGTTTAAACAGGCCTGCAACCTACGAGCAGTACTTC. Its translation is CASSLNRPATYEQYF. The chain carries TRBV28 and TRBJ2-7, with a tentative D call TRBD1 (5 bases). The CDR3 consists of 15 residues. The germline gives CDR1 MDHEN, CDR2 SYDVKM. V was clipped by 2 bases and J by 2 bases, with 13 bases between them.

This clonotype has a handful of counts. This chain connects TRBV12-3 or TRBV12-4 to TRBJ2-1; 9 nucleotides agree with TRBD2. The V gene end was trimmed by 0 bases and the J gene end by 3 bases; junction bases not matched to a gene: 9. CDR3 length: 18 amino acids. The CDR3 DNA reads TGTGCCAGCAGTTTAGCTCGGCGGGGACTAGCCCTCTACAATGAGCAGTTCTTC. Its protein product is CASSLARRGLALYNEQFF.

This clonotype has just a few counts. This chain joins TRBV5-1 and TRBJ2-6; 9 bases map to TRBD1. This CDR3 has 17 amino acids. From germline, CDR1 is SGHRS and CDR2 YFSETQ. V trimming: 4 bases; J trimming: 2 bases; junction bases outside the gene matches: 7. The CDR3 loop reads CASSNRGHQTGANVLTF. The CDR3 DNA follows: TGCGCCAGCAGCAACAGGGGGCATCAAACTGGGGCCAACGTCCTGACTTTC. The full variable domain, in which reference TRBV5-1 and TRBJ2-6 provide the parts outside the CDR3, is KAGVTQTPRYLIKTRGQQVTLSCSPISGHRSVSWYQQTPGQGLQFLFEYFSETQRNKGNFPGRFSGRQFSNSRSEMNVSTLELGDSALYLCASSNRGHQTGANVLTFGAGSRLTVL.

V is TRBV29-1 and J is TRBJ1-5; a weak D match, TRBD1 (5 bases). The germline CDR1 and CDR2 sequences are SQVTM and ANQGSEA. V was cut by 0 bases and J by 11 bases, with 20 bases left in between. The CDR3 has 15 residues. CDR3: CSVEDGGGGERTQHF. As DNA, the CDR3 is TGCAGCGTTGAAGATGGGGGTGGAGGGGAAAGGACCCAGCATTTT.

A few counts support this clonotype. The V call is TRBV5-1, the J call TRBJ2-3; D may match TRBD1 or TRBD2 (5 bases each). The V end lost 3 bases, the J end lost 2 bases, and 22 bases lay between the germline ends. This CDR3 is built from 18 residues. Looked up from germline, CDR1 is SGHRS and CDR2 is YFSETQ. The CDR3: CASSSPSAGPGVTDTQYF. DNA of the CDR3: TGCGCCAGCAGCTCCCCGTCGGCAGGGCCCGGGGTCACAGATACGCAGTATTTT.

This clonotype was picked up many times. The rearrangement links TRBV5-1 to TRBJ2-7; D is uncertain. Trimming removed 4 bases at V and 7 bases at J, with 15 bases between. The CDR3 loop spans 13 amino acids. The germline gives CDR1 SGHRS, CDR2 YFSETQ. The CDR3 here is CASSPGRIGEQYF. The CDR3 DNA sequence: TGCGCCAGCAGCCCTGGACGGATAGGGGAGCAGTACTTC.

V is TRBV4-3 and J is TRBJ2-3, with TRBD2 matching 8 bases. The V gene's germline CDR1 is LGHNA and CDR2 YSLEER. The CDR3 length is 15 residues. The V segment lost 3 bases and the J segment 3 bases; nucleotides outside the gene matches: 5. The CDR3 spells CASSHHVAGTDTQYF. CDR3 sequence (DNA): TGCGCCAGCAGCCATCACGTAGCGGGGACAGATACGCAGTATTTT.

CDR3 sequence reads: CASSYLRRGGYTF. Written as DNA, the CDR3 is TGTGCCAGCAGTTATCTTCGTAGGGGAGGCTACACCTTC. The V gene is TRBV5-6, the J gene TRBJ1-2; D is possibly TRBD1 (5 bases). Germline CDR1 is SGHDT and CDR2 is YYEEEE. The CDR3 is made up of 13 amino acids. The V and J ends lost 5 bases and 8 bases respectively, with 16 bases between them.

Only a few counts were recorded for this clonotype. Compared with germline, one end of the junction differs, possibly owing to a read error. This sequence joins TRBV12-3 or TRBV12-4 and TRBJ2-7; 11 bases are a match to TRBD2. The CDR3 has 15 amino acids. The CDR3 nucleotides read TGTGCCAGCAGTATAGCGGGAGGGCCCTGGGGCGAGCAGTACTTC. This gives the protein CASSIAGGPWGEQYF.

The genes are TRBV6-1 and TRBJ2-3; 9 bases map to TRBD2. V gave up 6 bases and J gave up 3 bases; unmatched junction bases: 1. Germline V gene lookup returns CDR1 MNHNS and CDR2 SASEGT. This CDR3 contains 13 residues. CDR3 loop: CASRAGGTDTQYF. In nucleotides, the CDR3 is TGTGCCAGCAGGGCGGGGGGGACAGATACGCAGTATTTT.

The gene calls are TRBV11-1 and TRBJ2-5; weak D call: TRBD2 (7 bases). The CDR3 sequence is 18 residues long. The V and J ends lost 5 bases and 4 bases respectively, with 26 bases between them. Per the germline V gene, CDR1 is SGHAT and CDR2 is FQDESV (reference sequence). The CDR3 region is CASSRGLSLARRGETQYF. Written as DNA, the CDR3 is TGTGCCAGCAGCCGGGGACTATCGCTAGCGCGCAGGGGAGAGACCCAGTACTTC.

This clonotype was observed a handful of times. The J gene is TRBJ2-5, the V gene TRBV20-1, with TRBD1 matching 10 bases. J was trimmed by 4 bases and V by 6 bases; bases with no gene match: 11. The germline gives CDR1 DFQATT, CDR2 SNEGSKA (reference sequence). CDR3 length: 15 amino acids. CDR3 sequence (DNA): TGCAGTGCCACTGGCCCGGGACAGGGGATAGAGACCCAGTACTTC. This encodes CSATGPGQGIETQYF.